A single sample is the source of the 31 T cell receptor beta chains below, sequenced in a study of blood T cell repertoires in COVID-19. Repertoires were generated with immunoSEQ multiplex PCR, while TCRdb's copy carries only in-frame clones and drops some. The sample has 130,000 to 150,000 clones, 84% seen once. Material: PBMCs or T cells enriched from blood (not recorded which). These TCRs come from a woman aged 45-65 years who had been exposed to COVID-19.

The V call is TRBV7-8, the J call TRBJ2-7; D call uncertain. The CDR3 extends over 16 amino acids. Trimming took 5 bases from V and 0 from J, leaving 17 bases between them. Germline V gives CDR1 SGHVS, CDR2 FQNEAQ. The CDR3: CASSPVGSPSSYEQYF. For the CDR3, the DNA is TGTGCCAGCAGCCCCGTGGGCTCCCCCAGCTCCTACGAGCAGTACTTC.

The chain recombines TRBV2 with TRBJ1-5; no clear D. Trimming took off 6 bases at V and 7 bases at J, with 10 bases between the two ends. This CDR3 has 12 residues. Germline CDR1 SNHLY, CDR2 FYNNEI. The DNA for the CDR3 is TGTGCCAGCAGGGCGGGTGACCAGCCCCAGCATTTT. This encodes CASRAGDQPQHF.

V gene TRBV2 combines with J gene TRBJ2-3, with 8 nucleotides matching TRBD2. V lost 6 bases, J lost 2 bases, and 4 bases stayed unmatched. Germline loops: CDR1 SNHLY, CDR2 FYNNEI. This CDR3 region has 14 residues. The CDR3 spells CASRRGDLTDTQYF. Here the CDR3 DNA reads TGTGCCAGCAGGCGGGGGGACCTCACAGATACGCAGTATTTT.

This clone occurred once. The rearrangement uses TRBV5-1 and TRBJ2-3; D is unresolved. V was cut by 0 bases and J by 0 bases, with 11 bases left in between. Germline CDR1 and CDR2: SGHRS and YFSETQ. The CDR3 length is 16 residues. In nucleotides, the CDR3 is TGCGCCAGCAGCTTGGCCACCAGACTTAGCACAGATACGCAGTATTTT. Residues: CASSLATRLSTDTQYF.

This clone has a single count. The chain is built from TRBV5-1 and TRBJ1-3; D gene ambiguous. The CDR3 has 17 amino acids. V was shortened by 4 bases and J by 2 bases, with 19 bases between the two germline ends. Germline CDR1 is SGHRS and CDR2 is YFSETQ. In nucleotides, the CDR3 is TGCGCCAGCAGCCCAACGGTTTCTTTGGTGGCTGGAAACACCATATATTTT. Its protein is CASSPTVSLVAGNTIYF. The full variable domain, its missing parts supplied by reference TRBV5-1 and TRBJ1-3, is KAGVTQTPRYLIKTRGQQVTLSCSPISGHRSVSWYQQTPGQGLQFLFEYFSETQRNKGNFPGRFSGRQFSNSRSEMNVSTLELGDSALYLCASSPTVSLVAGNTIYFGEGSWLTVV.

V is TRBV6-1 and J is TRBJ2-7, with TRBD1 identical over 9 bases. V was clipped by 2 bases and J by 6 bases; unmatched bases: 8. The germline CDR1 and CDR2 sequences are MNHNS and SASEGT. This CDR3 region has 15 residues. CDR3 sequence reads: CASSERWGQGSEQYF. CDR3 nucleotide sequence: TGTGCCAGCAGTGAACGCTGGGGACAGGGTAGCGAGCAGTACTTC.

The chain uses TRBV12-5 and TRBJ1-1; the D is unclear. V was pared by 0 bases and J by 7 bases, with 9 bases between. Germline CDR1 and CDR2: LGHNT and FRNRAP. This CDR3 has 13 amino acids. The CDR3 nucleotides read TGTGCTAGTGGTTTGGTATCCGGGAGTGAAGCTTTCTTT. Protein product: CASGLVSGSEAFF.

This chain links TRBV13 with TRBJ2-3; weak D call: TRBD1 (6 bases). V lost 1 base to trimming and J lost 3 bases, with 11 bases between them. From germline, CDR1 is PRHDT and CDR2 FYEKMQ (reference sequence). CDR3 length: 15 residues. The CDR3 reads CASSLVRGRTDTQYF. CDR3 DNA: TGTGCCAGCAGCTTAGTCAGGGGTCGGACAGATACGCAGTATTTT.

The chain joins TRBV28 to TRBJ1-2; possibly TRBD1 for D (5 bases). Germline V gene sequence: CDR1 MDHEN, CDR2 SYDVKM. The germline V and J ends were trimmed by 5 bases and 1 base, with 11 bases remaining between them. The CDR3 covers 14 residues. CDR3 sequence: CASSGGTFNYGYTF. CDR3 sequence (DNA): TGTGCCAGCAGTGGCGGGACTTTTAACTATGGCTACACCTTC.

This chain uses TRBV7-9 with TRBJ2-5, with TRBD1 matching 9 bases. Germline-derived CDR1 and CDR2 are SEHNR and FQNEAQ (reference sequence). The CDR3 runs to 15 residues. The trim removed 2 bases at V and 3 bases at J, leaving 4 bases unmatched. The chain's CDR3 is CASSLRQGVEETQYF. CDR3 sequence (DNA): TGTGCCAGCAGCTTAAGACAGGGGGTGGAAGAGACCCAGTACTTC.

This sequence joins TRBV5-1 and TRBJ1-4, with TRBD1 matching 11 bases. Unmatched junction bases numbered 4, after V lost 4 bases and J lost 8 bases. This CDR3 spans 14 amino acids. Germline V gene data show CDR1 as SGHRS and CDR2 as YFSETQ. CDR3 loop: CASSLDRGREKLFF. The CDR3 DNA is TGCGCCAGCAGCCTGGACAGGGGGCGCGAAAAACTGTTTTTT.

The chain uses TRBV27 and TRBJ1-5; 8 positions match TRBD1. Germline CDR1 and CDR2: MNHEY and SMNVEV (reference sequence). V shed 5 bases, J shed 4 bases, and the junction held 10 bases outside the gene matches. The CDR3 totals 16 residues. The CDR3 here is CASSRRRTGYNQPQHF. The CDR3 DNA follows: TGTGCCAGCAGTCGACGTAGGACAGGGTATAATCAGCCCCAGCATTTT.

Remarks on this clone: The identical CDR3 is also encoded by other nucleotide sequences in the sample. The CDR3 DNA reads as TGTGCCAGCAGTTGGGGGGGATCCTACGAGCAGTACTTC. Translation: CASSWGGSYEQYF. V is TRBV27 and J is TRBJ2-7; TRBD2 agrees at 7 bases. J gave up 1 base and V 4 bases, and 1 base lay outside the gene matches. CDR1 is MNHEY, CDR2 SMNVEV, per germline (reference sequence). The CDR3 runs 13 residues.

The rearrangement links TRBV7-2 to TRBJ2-3; TRBD2 is a possible D gene (6 bases). The CDR3 contains 16 residues. V was shortened by 1 base and J by 2 bases, with 13 bases between the two germline ends. The V gene's germline CDR1 is SGHTA and CDR2 FQGNSA. The CDR3 DNA follows: TGTGCCAGCAGCTTAGGGCTAGCGAGACTCACAGATACGCAGTATTTT. It translates to CASSLGLARLTDTQYF.

The rearrangement joins TRBV12-3 or TRBV12-4 to TRBJ1-2, with D unresolved. The CDR3 runs to 11 residues. V gave up 3 bases and J gave up 5 bases, with 4 bases separating them. CDR3 DNA: TGTGCCAGCAGTTTGTCTTATGGCTACACCTTC. Protein sequence: CASSLSYGYTF.

V and J are TRBV24-1 and TRBJ2-1; 8 positions agree with TRBD1. CDR1 and CDR2 (germline): KGHDR, SFDVKD. This CDR3 is built from 15 residues. The V segment lost 2 bases and the J segment 9 bases; nucleotides outside the gene matches: 8. Here the CDR3 reads CATSDSAGGLGEQFF. CDR3 nucleotides: TGTGCCACCAGTGATTCGGCAGGGGGCTTGGGTGAGCAGTTCTTC.

This rearrangement joins TRBV19 to TRBJ2-6; 9 nucleotides agree with TRBD1. Germline CDR1 and CDR2: LNHDA and SQIVND (reference sequence). The V segment lost 6 bases and the J segment 0 bases; nucleotides outside the gene matches: 3. This CDR3 has 16 residues. For the CDR3, the DNA is TGTGCCAGTAGGACAGGGGGTGCCTCTGGGGCCAACGTCCTGACTTTC. It encodes CASRTGGASGANVLTF. The full variable domain, in which reference TRBV19 and TRBJ2-6 provide the parts outside the CDR3, is DGGITQSPKYLFRKEGQNVTLSCEQNLNHDAMYWYRQDPGQGLRLIYYSQIVNDFQKGDIAEGYSVSREKKESFPLTVTSAQKNPTAFYLCASRTGGASGANVLTFGAGSRLTVL.

The V and J genes are TRBV24-1 and TRBJ1-5; tentative D call: TRBD1 (5 bases). This CDR3 is 14 amino acids long. V gave up 4 bases and J gave up 6 bases, with 12 bases separating them. Germline loops: CDR1 KGHDR, CDR2 SFDVKD. The CDR3 loop is CATSEGGYSQPQHF. The CDR3 DNA reads as TGTGCCACCAGTGAGGGGGGGTACAGTCAGCCCCAGCATTTT.

This clone has only one observation. This chain connects TRBV20-1 to TRBJ2-2, with 11 bases identical to TRBD2. V lost 3 bases, J lost 2 bases, and 5 bases stayed unmatched. CDR1 and CDR2 (germline): DFQATT, SNEGSKA (reference sequence). CDR3 size: 16 residues. The CDR3 here is CSASGLAGGNTGELFF. The CDR3 DNA reads as TGCAGTGCTAGTGGCCTAGCGGGAGGAAACACCGGGGAGCTGTTTTTT.

This rearrangement joins TRBV9 to TRBJ1-1; D is perhaps TRBD1 (6 bases). The CDR3 extends over 17 amino acids. Trimming took off 4 bases at V and 0 bases at J, with 19 bases between the two ends. Germline V gene lookup returns CDR1 SGDLS and CDR2 YYNGEE. This CDR3 reads CASSPKGQLFMNTEAFF. The CDR3 nucleotides are TGTGCCAGCAGCCCGAAGGGACAACTCTTCATGAACACTGAAGCTTTCTTT.

The chain couples TRBV28 to TRBJ1-2; 12 nucleotides agree with TRBD1. Germline V gives CDR1 MDHEN, CDR2 SYDVKM. V shed 6 bases, J shed 5 bases, and the junction held 10 bases outside the gene matches. The CDR3 has 16 amino acids. DNA for the CDR3: TGTGCCAGCAGACACGGGGGACAGGGGGCAAGGTATGGCTACACCTTC. Encoded protein: CASRHGGQGARYGYTF.

V gene TRBV10-3 combines with J gene TRBJ1-1, with 9 bases identical to TRBD1. Germline lookup yields CDR1 ENHRY and CDR2 SYGVKD. This CDR3 is 16 amino acids long. The V and J ends lost 5 bases and 4 bases, in that order; junction bases with no gene match: 11. CDR3 nucleotides: TGTGCCATCAGTCCCGGGACAGGGCCGGGGGGCACTGAAGCTTTCTTT. It codes for CAISPGTGPGGTEAFF.

The J gene is TRBJ2-2, the V gene TRBV9; 15 bases line up with TRBD2. Looked up from germline, CDR1 is SGDLS and CDR2 is YYNGEE. V was clipped by 0 bases and J by 4 bases; unmatched bases: 7. CDR3 length equals 19 residues. CDR3 DNA: TGTGCCAGCAGCGTAGCGGGACTAGCGGGAGGAGTAAGCACCGGGGAGCTGTTTTTT. Its protein product is CASSVAGLAGGVSTGELFF.

In its sample, this clone was seen once. The V call is TRBV12-5, the J call TRBJ2-3, with 8 nucleotides matching TRBD2. The CDR3 runs 14 residues. With V trimmed by 3 bases and J by 4 bases, 3 bases remained unmatched. CDR1 is LGHNT, CDR2 FRNRAP, per germline. This CDR3 is CASGLTGGADTQYF. The DNA for the CDR3 is TGTGCTAGTGGTTTAACGGGAGGGGCAGATACGCAGTATTTT.

The chain employs TRBV19 and TRBJ1-2; weak D call: TRBD1 (5 bases). Trimming cost V 7 bases and J 7 bases, with 22 bases left between them. Germline V lookup: CDR1 LNHDA, CDR2 SQIVND (reference sequence). The CDR3 consists of 15 residues. DNA of the CDR3: TGTGCCAGTAATCCGCGGCGGCCTTGGGGCGTTGGCTACACCTTC. This codes for CASNPRRPWGVGYTF.

This chain joins TRBV4-3 and TRBJ2-1; D may be TRBD2 (6 bases). The CDR3 is 16 residues long. The V gene lost 2 bases and the J gene lost 7 bases, with 18 bases spanning the gap. Germline CDR1 and CDR2: LGHNA and YSLEER. In nucleotides, the CDR3 is TGCGCCAGCAGCCAATCCCACCCGGGGGTGGGAAATGAGCAGTTCTTC. Protein product: CASSQSHPGVGNEQFF.

This chain joins TRBV6-5 and TRBJ1-4; D perhaps matches TRBD1 (6 bases). Germline lookup yields CDR1 MNHEY and CDR2 SVGAGI. CDR3 length equals 14 residues. Trimming cost V 10 bases and J 5 bases, with 17 bases left between them. For the CDR3, the DNA is TGTGCCACCTTACGGGACACAGGAAATGAAAAACTGTTTTTT. Translation gives CATLRDTGNEKLFF.

The CDR3 reads CATIDTGGLSGNQPQHF. CDR3 sequence (DNA): TGTGCCACCATCGATACAGGGGGCCTTAGTGGCAATCAGCCCCAGCATTTT. The chain has TRBV19 and TRBJ1-5, with TRBD1 identical over 9 bases. Germline loops: CDR1 LNHDA, CDR2 SQIVND (reference sequence). V lost 10 bases, J lost 2 bases, and 15 bases stayed unmatched. The CDR3 totals 17 residues. The full variable domain, with the rest looked up from reference TRBV19 and TRBJ1-5, is DGGITQSPKYLFRKEGQNVTLSCEQNLNHDAMYWYRQDPGQGLRLIYYSQIVNDFQKGDIAEGYSVSREKKESFPLTVTSAQKNPTAFYLCATIDTGGLSGNQPQHFGDGTRLSIL.

The chain has TRBV14 and TRBJ1-6; 8 bases agree with TRBD1. V trimming: 3 bases; J trimming: 5 bases; junction bases outside the gene matches: 6. CDR1 is SGHDN, CDR2 FVKESK, per germline. The CDR3 extends over 16 amino acids. The CDR3 sequence: CASSHLYRGNNSPLHF. In DNA, the CDR3 is TGTGCCAGCAGCCACCTTTACAGGGGGAATAATTCACCCCTCCACTTT.

This chain links TRBV7-9 with TRBJ2-5; D gene unclear. This CDR3 is 13 amino acids long. V shed 5 bases and J shed 1 base, with 8 bases lying between them. Germline CDR1 and CDR2: SEHNR and FQNEAQ (reference sequence). The CDR3 bases are TGTGCCAGCAGCCCGCGGTCCCAAGAGACCCAGTACTTC. This gives the protein CASSPRSQETQYF. The full variable domain, its missing parts supplied by reference TRBV7-9 and TRBJ2-5, is DTGVSQNPRHKITKRGQNVTFRCDPISEHNRLYWYRQTLGQGPEFLTYFQNEAQLEKSRLLSDRFSAERPKGSFSTLEIQRTEQGDSAMYLCASSPRSQETQYFGPGTRLLVL.

This clone was detected once. The chain combines TRBV15 with TRBJ2-5; 8 bases are a match to TRBD2. V lost 4 bases, J lost 5 bases, and 9 bases stayed unmatched. CDR1 and CDR2 from the germline V gene are LNHNV and YYDKDF (reference sequence). The CDR3 contains 15 residues. The CDR3 bases are TGTGCCACCAGCACCCCGAGCGGGGGCCGGGAGACCCAGTACTTC. It yields the protein CATSTPSGGRETQYF.